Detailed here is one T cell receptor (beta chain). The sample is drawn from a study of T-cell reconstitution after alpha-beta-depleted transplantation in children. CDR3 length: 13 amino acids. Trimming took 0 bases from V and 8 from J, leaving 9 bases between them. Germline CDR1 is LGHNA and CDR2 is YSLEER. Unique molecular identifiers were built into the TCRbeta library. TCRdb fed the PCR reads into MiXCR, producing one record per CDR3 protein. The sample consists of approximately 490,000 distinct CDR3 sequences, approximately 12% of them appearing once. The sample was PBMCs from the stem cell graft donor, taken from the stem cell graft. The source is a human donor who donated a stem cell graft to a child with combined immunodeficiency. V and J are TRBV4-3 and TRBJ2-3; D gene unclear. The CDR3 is CASSQEIGGTQYF. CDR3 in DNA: TGCGCCAGCAGCCAAGAAATCGGCGGTACGCAGTATTTT.